This T cell receptor (beta chain) was sequenced during a study of tumor-infiltrating lymphocytes in localized non-small cell lung cancer. Study-wide findings and caveats: Tumor T-cell fraction was not associated with recurrence-free survival.

The ends lost 3 bases at V and 10 bases at J; junction bases unmatched: 11. The CDR3 has 14 residues. Germline assignment: CDR1 SGHAT and CDR2 FQNNGV. Only one count was recorded for this clone. The antigen is unknown. Clones were read by immunoSEQ multiplex PCR, and TCRdb kept only the in-frame ones, dropping some. The sample contains approximately 12,000 clones, 79% of which appear only once. This receptor was taken from a human donor with non-small cell lung cancer. The chain employs TRBV11-2 and TRBJ1-1; 7 bases map to TRBD1. The sequenced material came from lung tumor tissue. CDR3 coding DNA: TGTGCCAGCAGCTTCCTGACAGGGTCGGGAGGAGCTTTCTTT. Translating it yields CASSFLTGSGGAFF.